This is a list of T cell receptor beta chains from one sample in a study of radiotherapy plus CTLA-4 blockade in lung cancer. TCRdb's table, derived via immunoSEQ multiplex PCR, lists solely in-frame clones and lacks some. In the table there are 25,000 to 35,000 clones, 70% to 80% of which are singletons. The sequences come from peripheral blood, collected from a patient treated with radiotherapy plus ipilimumab. The source is a human donor with non-small cell lung cancer that progressed on radiotherapy plus ipilimumab. Each CDR3 is given with its conserved first and last residue. The order of the fields is V gene, clone size, D gene, J gene, CDR3 DNA, CDR3 protein. A D gene is named only where the DNA matches it firmly. Size is omitted from some rows. Given values are once, few, many or a class for expanded clones.

v_gene: TRBV10-3; abundance: -; d_gene: TRBD2; j_gene: TRBJ2-2; CDR3nt: TGTGCCATCAGTGGACTAGCGGGGACCACCGGGGAGCTGTTTTTT; CDR3aa: CAISGLAGTTGELFF
v_gene: TRBV7-2; abundance: -; d_gene: TRBD1; j_gene: TRBJ1-3; CDR3nt: TGTGCCAGCAGCTTTCCAGGGGGCACGGGAAACACCATATATTTT; CDR3aa: CASSFPGGTGNTIYF
v_gene: TRBV2; abundance: -; d_gene: -; j_gene: TRBJ2-1; CDR3nt: TGTGCCAGCAGGTCAGGGATCGGCAATGAGCAGTTCTTC; CDR3aa: CASRSGIGNEQFF
v_gene: TRBV19; abundance: -; d_gene: -; j_gene: TRBJ1-5; CDR3nt: TGTGCCAGTAGTCTGGGGGCCAACAATCAGCCCCAGCATTTT; CDR3aa: CASSLGANNQPQHF
v_gene: TRBV5-1; abundance: -; d_gene: -; j_gene: TRBJ2-5; CDR3nt: TGCGCCAGCAGCTTGGTGGGCGGGGTTGAAGAGACCCAGTACTTC; CDR3aa: CASSLVGGVEETQYF
v_gene: TRBV6-5; abundance: -; d_gene: TRBD1; j_gene: TRBJ2-1; CDR3nt: TGTGCCAGCACCGGGACAGACTACTACAATGAGCAGTTCTTC; CDR3aa: CASTGTDYYNEQFF
v_gene: TRBV27; abundance: -; d_gene: TRBD1; j_gene: TRBJ1-2; CDR3nt: TGTGCCAGCAGTTTAGGGGACAGGGGGCTTCCTGATGGCTACACCTTC; CDR3aa: CASSLGDRGLPDGYTF
v_gene: TRBV5-1; abundance: once; d_gene: TRBD1; j_gene: TRBJ1-2; CDR3nt: TGCGCCAGCAGATTAGGACAGGGCGGCTATGGCTACACCTTC; CDR3aa: CASRLGQGGYGYTF
v_gene: TRBV7-9; abundance: -; d_gene: TRBD1; j_gene: TRBJ1-1; CDR3nt: TGTGCCAGCAGCTTACAGGGGGCGACTGAAGCTTTCTTT; CDR3aa: CASSLQGATEAFF
v_gene: TRBV28; abundance: -; d_gene: -; j_gene: TRBJ2-3; CDR3nt: TGTGCCAGCAGTCATTGGACAGACCACACAGATACGCAGTATTTT; CDR3aa: CASSHWTDHTDTQYF
v_gene: TRBV28; abundance: -; d_gene: -; j_gene: TRBJ2-2; CDR3nt: TGTGCCAGCGCAGCCTCTTACACCGGGGAGCTGTTTTTT; CDR3aa: CASAASYTGELFF
v_gene: TRBV11-2; abundance: -; d_gene: TRBD1; j_gene: TRBJ2-1; CDR3nt: TGTGCCAGCAGCTACCGGGACAGGGGCTACAATGGGCAGTTCTTC; CDR3aa: CASSYRDRGYNGQFF
v_gene: TRBV28; abundance: -; d_gene: -; j_gene: TRBJ2-1; CDR3nt: TGTGCCAGCACCGCTGGTGGTATCGGTTTGGGCAATGAGCAGTTCTTC; CDR3aa: CASTAGGIGLGNEQFF
v_gene: TRBV28; abundance: few; d_gene: TRBD1; j_gene: TRBJ2-7; CDR3nt: TGTGCCAGCAGCCCGGGGACAGGGGCCTCAAACGAGCAGTACTTC; CDR3aa: CASSPGTGASNEQYF
v_gene: TRBV7-9; abundance: -; d_gene: -; j_gene: TRBJ2-1; CDR3nt: TGTGCCAGCAGCCCCCGGGGCCAAACCGTCTACAATGAGCAGTTCTTC; CDR3aa: CASSPRGQTVYNEQFF
v_gene: TRBV27; abundance: few; d_gene: -; j_gene: TRBJ1-2; CDR3nt: TGTGCCAGCAGTTTAGGCAGGAACTATGGCTACACCTTC; CDR3aa: CASSLGRNYGYTF
v_gene: TRBV27; abundance: -; d_gene: TRBD1; j_gene: TRBJ2-2; CDR3nt: TGTGCCAGCAGTTCTGGACAGGGAACCGGGGAGCTGTTTTTT; CDR3aa: CASSSGQGTGELFF
v_gene: TRBV18; abundance: once; d_gene: -; j_gene: TRBJ2-2; CDR3nt: TGTGCCAGCTCACCCCCGCAAGGGGAGCTGTTTTTT; CDR3aa: CASSPPQGELFF
v_gene: TRBV5-1; abundance: few; d_gene: TRBD1; j_gene: TRBJ2-1; CDR3nt: TGCGCCAGCGCTTTACAGGGGGAAGACAATGAGCAGTTCTTC; CDR3aa: CASALQGEDNEQFF
v_gene: TRBV6-5; abundance: -; d_gene: -; j_gene: TRBJ2-3; CDR3nt: TGTGCCAGCACACGGAGAAGGAGCACAGATACGCAGTATTTT; CDR3aa: CASTRRRSTDTQYF
v_gene: TRBV7-9; abundance: once; d_gene: TRBD1; j_gene: TRBJ1-2; CDR3nt: TGTGCCAGCAGCCGCCAGGACAGGGCCGGGCATGGCTACACCTTC; CDR3aa: CASSRQDRAGHGYTF
v_gene: TRBV20-1; abundance: -; d_gene: -; j_gene: TRBJ1-1; CDR3nt: TGCAGTCCCAGGGAGGGGGAGGCTGCTTTCTTT; CDR3aa: CSPREGEAAFF
v_gene: TRBV7-3; abundance: -; d_gene: -; j_gene: TRBJ2-3; CDR3nt: TGTGCCAGCAGCTTAACCCCTGGGCGGGGCCAACTCATTAGCACAGATACGCAGTATTTT; CDR3aa: CASSLTPGRGQLISTDTQYF
v_gene: TRBV5-1; abundance: -; d_gene: -; j_gene: TRBJ1-2; CDR3nt: TGCGCCAGCAGCTTGGAGGGGATTAGCGGCTACACCTTC; CDR3aa: CASSLEGISGYTF
v_gene: TRBV2; abundance: few; d_gene: TRBD1; j_gene: TRBJ1-1; CDR3nt: TGTGCCAGCCAGGACAGGGCCAACACTGAAGCTTTCTTT; CDR3aa: CASQDRANTEAFF
v_gene: TRBV5-6; abundance: -; d_gene: -; j_gene: TRBJ2-5; CDR3nt: TGTGCCAGCGGAAAGGGGTCCGCGTATCTGGAGACCCAGTACTTC; CDR3aa: CASGKGSAYLETQYF
v_gene: TRBV18; abundance: -; d_gene: TRBD1; j_gene: TRBJ2-7; CDR3nt: TGTGCCAGCTCACTCTCGACCCCCGGGACAGCAATTCTCTACGAGCAGTACTTC; CDR3aa: CASSLSTPGTAILYEQYF
v_gene: TRBV19; abundance: -; d_gene: -; j_gene: TRBJ2-7; CDR3nt: TGTGCCAGTAGTATCATTGCGGGGGCAGGAGAGCAGTACTTC; CDR3aa: CASSIIAGAGEQYF
v_gene: TRBV18; abundance: -; d_gene: -; j_gene: TRBJ1-1; CDR3nt: TGTGCCAGCTCACCGGAGGTTACCTGGCAGAACACTGAAGCTTTCTTT; CDR3aa: CASSPEVTWQNTEAFF
v_gene: TRBV19; abundance: -; d_gene: -; j_gene: TRBJ2-4; CDR3nt: TGTGCCAGTAGTATGCTGGGAGCCAAAAACATTCAGTACTTC; CDR3aa: CASSMLGAKNIQYF
v_gene: TRBV7-8; abundance: -; d_gene: -; j_gene: TRBJ2-7; CDR3nt: TGTGCCAGCAGCTTAGGAGACCGAGGCTACGAGCAGTACTTC; CDR3aa: CASSLGDRGYEQYF
v_gene: TRBV4-2; abundance: -; d_gene: -; j_gene: TRBJ1-2; CDR3nt: TGTGCCAGCAGCCAAGATCCGAAGGGCCTTGGCTACACCTTC; CDR3aa: CASSQDPKGLGYTF
v_gene: TRBV5-1; abundance: -; d_gene: -; j_gene: TRBJ1-4; CDR3nt: TGCGCCAGCAGCTTGGGAGGGCAGGGCGGAGAAAAACTGTTTTTT; CDR3aa: CASSLGGQGGEKLFF
v_gene: TRBV7-9; abundance: -; d_gene: -; j_gene: TRBJ1-1; CDR3nt: TGTGCCAGCAGCTTAGCACATCCGGAAGCTTTCTTT; CDR3aa: CASSLAHPEAFF
v_gene: TRBV11-3; abundance: once; d_gene: TRBD1; j_gene: TRBJ2-3; CDR3nt: TGTGCCAGCAGCGGGGACAGGGGAGATACGCAGTATTTT; CDR3aa: CASSGDRGDTQYF
v_gene: TRBV20-1; abundance: -; d_gene: -; j_gene: TRBJ2-1; CDR3nt: TGCAGTGCCCCTGCTAGCCGAAAGCAGTTCTTC; CDR3aa: CSAPASRKQFF
v_gene: TRBV28; abundance: once; d_gene: -; j_gene: TRBJ1-2; CDR3nt: TGTGCCAGCACCCCCCTGGGGGGCAGCCCTAACTATGGCTACACCTTC; CDR3aa: CASTPLGGSPNYGYTF
v_gene: TRBV6-1; abundance: -; d_gene: TRBD1; j_gene: TRBJ2-1; CDR3nt: TGTGCCTGTCGGGACAGAGGAACCAATGAGCAGTTCTTC; CDR3aa: CACRDRGTNEQFF
v_gene: TRBV11-1; abundance: -; d_gene: TRBD1; j_gene: TRBJ1-2; CDR3nt: TGTGCCAGCAGCTTGGAACAGGGGGCGAGTGGCTACACCTTC; CDR3aa: CASSLEQGASGYTF
v_gene: TRBV7-9; abundance: -; d_gene: TRBD2; j_gene: TRBJ2-2; CDR3nt: TGTGCCAGCGGCCCGCGGGGGGTGAGCACCGGGGAGCTGTTTTTT; CDR3aa: CASGPRGVSTGELFF